This entry describes one TCR beta chain. These data belong to a study of blood T cell repertoires in COVID-19. About the research overall: Samples representing acute and convalescent COVID-19 were sourced from the United States, Italy and Spain. Sources were T cells, B-cell-depleted T cells, or PBMCs; the material itself was cDNA or gDNA.

Authors' processing steps: The authors estimated nucleated cell counts from reference gene primer amplification. TCRdb's table, derived via immunoSEQ multiplex PCR, lists solely in-frame clones and lacks some. The DNA was the basis for D and trimming; V, J and clone size are from that table. There are more than 95,000 clones in the sample; about 90% occur only once, and 3% to 3.5% lies in the top ten. The V gene's germline CDR1 is SGHAT and CDR2 FQNNGV. With V trimmed by 0 bases and J by 2 bases, 11 bases remained unmatched. The CDR3 is 18 residues long. Sequencing was performed on peripheral blood. The chain carries TRBV11-2 and TRBJ2-3; 7 bases line up with TRBD1. The TCR sequence derives from a human donor in a cohort sampled during active COVID-19. In nucleotides, the CDR3 is TGTGCCAGCAGCTTAGATCCGTGGACAGGACCCCCCACAGATACGCAGTATTTT. Amino acid sequence: CASSLDPWTGPPTDTQYF.